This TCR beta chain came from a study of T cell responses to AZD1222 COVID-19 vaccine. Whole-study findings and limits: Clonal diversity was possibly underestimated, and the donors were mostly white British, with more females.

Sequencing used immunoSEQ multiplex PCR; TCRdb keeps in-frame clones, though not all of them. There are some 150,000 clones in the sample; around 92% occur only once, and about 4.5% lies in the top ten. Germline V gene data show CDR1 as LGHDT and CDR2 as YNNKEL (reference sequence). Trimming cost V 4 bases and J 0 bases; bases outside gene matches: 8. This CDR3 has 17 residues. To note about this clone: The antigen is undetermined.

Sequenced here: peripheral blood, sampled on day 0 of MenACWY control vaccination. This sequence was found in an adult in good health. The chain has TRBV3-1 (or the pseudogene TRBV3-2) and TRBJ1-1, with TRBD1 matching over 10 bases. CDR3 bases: TGTGCCAGCAGCCTAGACAGGGGGCGGTCGATGAACACTGAAGCTTTCTTT. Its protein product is CASSLDRGRSMNTEAFF.